This T cell receptor beta chain was recorded in a study of blood T cell repertoires in COVID-19. Overall study: Sites across the United States, Italy and Spain contributed samples from acute and convalescent COVID-19. T cells, B-cell-depleted T cells, or PBMCs supplied cDNA or gDNA.

Under the authors' procedure: How many nucleated cells were present was estimated from reference gene primer amplification. Using immunoSEQ multiplex PCR, the repertoire was profiled, and TCRdb retains in-frame clones only, with some absent. From that table come the V and J calls and clone size; the DNA was used to work out D and trimming. The repertoire holds 130,000 to 150,000 clones, with around 85% as singletons. The sequence was collected from a woman aged 40 to 49 with active or convalescent COVID-19. The specimen was peripheral blood.

The CDR3 region is CAISESPGGTEAFF. CDR3 nucleotides: TGTGCCATCAGTGAGTCTCCAGGGGGGACTGAAGCTTTCTTT. The chain carries TRBV10-3 and TRBJ1-1; 7 positions match TRBD1. This CDR3 is built from 14 residues. The V gene's germline CDR1 is ENHRY and CDR2 SYGVKD. Trimming at V came to 0 bases and at J to 5 bases, leaving 3 bases not matched to a gene.